One and the same sample provided the 13 T cell receptor beta chains below, sequenced in a study of shared clonotypes between healthy human individuals. The repertoire was sequenced with immunoSEQ multiplex PCR; TCRdb's copy has only in-frame clones and lacks some. This sample has about 600,000 clones, with almost 97% found just once. The material sequenced was naive CD4+ T cells sorted from blood. Subset indicated: CD45RA+ positively selected. The receptors come from a young woman in good health.

The gene calls are TRBV28 and TRBJ2-1, with 10 bases matching TRBD2. The germline gives CDR1 MDHEN, CDR2 SYDVKM. The CDR3 has 13 amino acids. V lost 3 bases and J lost 8; bases outside the gene matches: 1. CDR3 residues: CASSFGTSDEQFF. DNA for the CDR3: TGTGCCAGCAGTTTCGGGACTAGCGATGAGCAGTTCTTC.

The gene calls are TRBV28 and TRBJ2-7, with D unclear. Trimming left V 5 bases short and J 4 bases short, with 12 bases between. Germline-derived CDR1 and CDR2 are MDHEN and SYDVKM. The CDR3 contains 13 residues. CDR3 nucleotide sequence: TGTGCCAGCAGTAACGGACCGATTTACGAGCAGTACTTC. It specifies CASSNGPIYEQYF.

The rearrangement uses TRBV2 and TRBJ2-5, with 7 bases aligning to TRBD1. V lost 6 bases, J lost 0 bases, and 4 bases stayed unmatched. The CDR3 loop spans 14 amino acids. Germline assignment: CDR1 SNHLY and CDR2 FYNNEI. The CDR3 sequence is CASRPGQNQETQYF. The CDR3 DNA reads as TGTGCCAGCAGACCGGGACAGAACCAAGAGACCCAGTACTTC.

The chain joins TRBV15 to TRBJ1-2; D gene unclear. The CDR3 covers 12 residues. Germline V gene data show CDR1 as LNHNV and CDR2 as YYDKDF (reference sequence). V gave up 1 base and J gave up 4 bases, with 4 bases separating them. This chain's CDR3 is CATSRGGYGYTF. The CDR3, as DNA: TGTGCCACCAGCAGAGGAGGCTATGGCTACACCTTC.

The CDR3 region has the DNA TGTGCCTGGGGCAGGGCCCCCAGTAGTACTTCACCCCTCCACTTT. It is translated as CAWGRAPSSTSPLHF. The chain uses TRBV30 and TRBJ1-6; possible D gene TRBD1, 5 bases. Trimming removed 5 bases from V and 9 bases from J, with 20 bases in between. The CDR3 runs 15 residues. From germline, CDR1 is GTSNPN and CDR2 SVGIG (reference sequence).

The chain joins TRBV7-2 to TRBJ2-1; possible D gene TRBD2, 5 bases. Germline V gene data show CDR1 as SGHTA and CDR2 as FQGNSA. V was shortened by 5 bases and J by 0 bases, with 17 bases between the two germline ends. The CDR3 consists of 17 residues. The CDR3 DNA is TGTGCCAGCAGCCCGCAGTTCACTACTAGCTCCTACAATGAGCAGTTCTTC. Its translation: CASSPQFTTSSYNEQFF.

This chain links TRBV27 with TRBJ2-2, with TRBD2 identical over 7 bases. CDR1 and CDR2 (germline): MNHEY, SMNVEV (reference sequence). With V trimmed by 7 bases and J by 7 bases, 18 bases remained unmatched. This CDR3 is built from 17 residues. For the CDR3, the DNA is TGTGCCAGCACCTCTTTTAAGGGGAAGGGGACTAACGGGGAGCTGTTTTTT. Amino acids: CASTSFKGKGTNGELFF.

The J gene is TRBJ2-5, the V gene TRBV30; 7 nucleotides align to TRBD2. The trim removed 2 bases at V and 6 bases at J, leaving 9 bases unmatched. Germline-derived CDR1 and CDR2 are GTSNPN and SVGIG (reference sequence). The CDR3 extends over 14 amino acids. The CDR3 bases are TGTGCCTGGAGTCCGGGGGGATGGGGCCAGACCCAGTACTTC. It specifies CAWSPGGWGQTQYF.

This rearrangement joins TRBV5-1 to TRBJ1-1; D ambiguous. Per germline, CDR1 SGHRS and CDR2 YFSETQ. V was shortened by 0 bases and J by 1 base, with 7 bases between the two germline ends. The CDR3 contains 14 residues. CDR3 sequence: CASSLEGPNTEAFF. CDR3 coding DNA: TGCGCCAGCAGCTTGGAAGGCCCGAACACTGAAGCTTTCTTT.

The chain has TRBV28 and TRBJ1-5; D not certain. Germline-derived CDR1 and CDR2 are MDHEN and SYDVKM. This CDR3 is 15 amino acids long. Trimming cost V 7 bases and J 0 bases, with 13 bases left between them. DNA of the CDR3: TGTGCCAGCACTCCGGGAGGGCATAGCAATCAGCCCCAGCATTTT. Encoded protein: CASTPGGHSNQPQHF.

The rearrangement joins TRBV7-2 to TRBJ1-1; perhaps TRBD1 as D (5 bases). The CDR3 is made up of 14 amino acids. V shed 2 bases and J shed 6 bases, with 13 bases lying between them. Germline-derived CDR1 and CDR2 are SGHTA and FQGNSA. The CDR3 nucleotides are TGTGCCAGCAGCTTACAACGAGGGGCCCCTGAAGCTTTCTTT. This encodes CASSLQRGAPEAFF.

CDR3 bases: TGTGCCAGCAGTTCATACAGCGGGGTGAGAGCTTTCTTT. Its protein is CASSSYSGVRAFF. The chain couples TRBV28 to TRBJ1-1; D not resolved. The CDR3 has 13 amino acids. Germline loops: CDR1 MDHEN, CDR2 SYDVKM. Trimming left V 4 bases short and J 10 bases short, with 16 bases between. The full variable domain, rest sourced from reference TRBV28 and TRBJ1-1, is DVKVTQSSRYLVKRTGEKVFLECVQDMDHENMFWYRQDPGLGLRLIYFSYDVKMKEKGDIPEGYSVSREKKERFSLILESASTNQTSMYLCASSSYSGVRAFFGQGTRLTVV.

As to this clone: This sample also contains other DNA sequences that code for the same CDR3. The chain carries TRBV20-1 and TRBJ2-5; D may be TRBD2 (6 bases). Germline V gene lookup returns CDR1 DFQATT and CDR2 SNEGSKA (reference sequence). Trimming stripped 3 bases from V and 5 bases from J, with 7 bases between. The CDR3 runs to 11 residues. The CDR3 protein is CSASGSETQYF. For the CDR3, the DNA is TGCAGTGCTAGCGGGAGTGAGACCCAGTACTTC.